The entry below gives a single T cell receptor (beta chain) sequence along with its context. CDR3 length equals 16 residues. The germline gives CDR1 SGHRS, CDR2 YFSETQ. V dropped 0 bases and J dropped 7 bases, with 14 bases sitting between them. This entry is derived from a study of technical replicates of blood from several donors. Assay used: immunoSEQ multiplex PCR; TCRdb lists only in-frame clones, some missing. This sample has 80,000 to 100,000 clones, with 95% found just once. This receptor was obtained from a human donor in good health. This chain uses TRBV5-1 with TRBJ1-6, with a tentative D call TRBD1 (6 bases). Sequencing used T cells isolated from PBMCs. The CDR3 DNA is TGCGCCAGCAGCTTGGGAGGGACACCGAAGAATTCACCCCTCCACTTT. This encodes CASSLGGTPKNSPLHF.